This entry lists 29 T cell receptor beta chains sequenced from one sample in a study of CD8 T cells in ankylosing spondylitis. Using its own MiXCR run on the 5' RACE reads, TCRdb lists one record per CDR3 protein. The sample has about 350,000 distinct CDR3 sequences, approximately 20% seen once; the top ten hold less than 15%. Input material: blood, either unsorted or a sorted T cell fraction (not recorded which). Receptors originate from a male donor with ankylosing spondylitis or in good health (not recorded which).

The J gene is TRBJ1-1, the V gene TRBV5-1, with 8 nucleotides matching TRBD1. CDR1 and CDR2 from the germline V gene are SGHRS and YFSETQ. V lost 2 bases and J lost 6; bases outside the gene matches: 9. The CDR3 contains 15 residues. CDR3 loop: CASSFEGQENSEAFF. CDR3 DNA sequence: TGCGCCAGCAGCTTCGAGGGACAGGAAAATTCTGAAGCTTTCTTT.

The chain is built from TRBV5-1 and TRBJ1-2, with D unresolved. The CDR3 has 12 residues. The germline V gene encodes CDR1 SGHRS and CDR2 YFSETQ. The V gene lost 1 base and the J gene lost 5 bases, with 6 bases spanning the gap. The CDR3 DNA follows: TGCGCCAGCAGCTTGCTAGGATATGGCTACACCTTC. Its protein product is CASSLLGYGYTF.

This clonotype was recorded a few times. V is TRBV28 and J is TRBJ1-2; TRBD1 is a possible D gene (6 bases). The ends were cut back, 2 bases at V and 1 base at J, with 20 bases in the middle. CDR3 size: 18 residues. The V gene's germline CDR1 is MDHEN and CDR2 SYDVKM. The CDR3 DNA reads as TGTGCCAGCAGTTTAGCTGTAACAGGGCCACGGGATAACTATGGCTACACCTTC. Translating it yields CASSLAVTGPRDNYGYTF.

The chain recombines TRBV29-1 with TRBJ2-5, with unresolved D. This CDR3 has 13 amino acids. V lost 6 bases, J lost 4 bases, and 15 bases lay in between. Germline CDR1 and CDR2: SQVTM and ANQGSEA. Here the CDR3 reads CSVTPAFLETQYF. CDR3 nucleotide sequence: TGCAGCGTCACCCCAGCGTTCCTAGAGACCCAGTACTTC.

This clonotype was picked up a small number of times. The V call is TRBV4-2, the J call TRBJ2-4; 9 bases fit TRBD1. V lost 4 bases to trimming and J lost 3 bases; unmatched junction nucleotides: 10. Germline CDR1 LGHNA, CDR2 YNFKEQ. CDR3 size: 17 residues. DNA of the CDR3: TGTGCCAGCAGCCCCGGGGGGACAGGGTTTGTCAAAAACATTCAGTACTTC. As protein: CASSPGGTGFVKNIQYF.

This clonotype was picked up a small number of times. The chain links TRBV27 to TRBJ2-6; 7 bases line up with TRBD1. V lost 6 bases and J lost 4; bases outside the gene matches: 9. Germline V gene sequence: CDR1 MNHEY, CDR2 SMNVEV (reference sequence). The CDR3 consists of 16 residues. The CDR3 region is CASREDRVSGANVLTF. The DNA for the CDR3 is TGTGCCAGCAGAGAAGACAGGGTTTCCGGGGCCAACGTCCTGACTTTC. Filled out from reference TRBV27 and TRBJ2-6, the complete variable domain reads EAQVTQNPRYLITVTGKKLTVTCSQNMNHEYMSWYRQDPGLGLRQIYYSMNVEVTDKGDVPEGYKVSRKEKRNFPLILESPSPNQTSLYFCASREDRVSGANVLTFGAGSRLTVL.

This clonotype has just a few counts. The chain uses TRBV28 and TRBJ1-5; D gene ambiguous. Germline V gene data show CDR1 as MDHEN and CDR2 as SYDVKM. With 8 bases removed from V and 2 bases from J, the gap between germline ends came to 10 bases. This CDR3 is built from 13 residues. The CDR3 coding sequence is TGTGCCAGCTTAAGTCTCCGCAATCAGCCCCAGCATTTT. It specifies CASLSLRNQPQHF.

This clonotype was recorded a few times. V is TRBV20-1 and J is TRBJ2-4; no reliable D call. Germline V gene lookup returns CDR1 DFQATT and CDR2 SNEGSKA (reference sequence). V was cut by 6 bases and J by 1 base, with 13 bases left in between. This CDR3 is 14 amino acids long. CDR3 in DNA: TGCAGTGCCTCCGCAACGGGTGCCAAAAACATTCAGTACTTC. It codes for CSASATGAKNIQYF.

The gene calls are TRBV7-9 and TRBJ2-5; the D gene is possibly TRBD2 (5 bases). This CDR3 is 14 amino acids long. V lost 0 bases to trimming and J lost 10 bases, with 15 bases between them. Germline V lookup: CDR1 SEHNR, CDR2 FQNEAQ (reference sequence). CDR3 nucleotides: TGTGCCAGCAGCTTAGCGTTCCAGCAGGAGGACCAGTACTTC. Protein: CASSLAFQQEDQYF. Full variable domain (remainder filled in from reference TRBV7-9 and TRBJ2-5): DTGVSQNPRHKITKRGQNVTFRCDPISEHNRLYWYRQTLGQGPEFLTYFQNEAQLEKSRLLSDRFSAERPKGSFSTLEIQRTEQGDSAMYLCASSLAFQQEDQYFGPGTRLLVL.

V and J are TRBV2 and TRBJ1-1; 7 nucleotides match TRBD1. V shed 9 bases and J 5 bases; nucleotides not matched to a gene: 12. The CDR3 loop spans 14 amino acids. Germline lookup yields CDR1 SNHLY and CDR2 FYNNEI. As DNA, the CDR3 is TGTGCCAGGGCGAAGGGGGCAGGATATACTGAAGCTTTCTTT. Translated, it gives CARAKGAGYTEAFF.

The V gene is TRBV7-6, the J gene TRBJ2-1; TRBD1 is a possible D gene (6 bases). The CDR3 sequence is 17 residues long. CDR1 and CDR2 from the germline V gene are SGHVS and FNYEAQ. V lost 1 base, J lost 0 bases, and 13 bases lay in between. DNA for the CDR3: TGTGCCAGCAGCTTAGGTGTAGGACAGAGCTCCTACAATGAGCAGTTCTTC. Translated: CASSLGVGQSSYNEQFF.

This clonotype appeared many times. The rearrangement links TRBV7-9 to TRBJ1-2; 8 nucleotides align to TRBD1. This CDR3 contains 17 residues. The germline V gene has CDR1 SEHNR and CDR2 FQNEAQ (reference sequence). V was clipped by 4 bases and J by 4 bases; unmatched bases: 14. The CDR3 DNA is TGTGCCAGCAGCTACCCTAGACAGGGGCCAGACTTCTATGGCTACACCTTC. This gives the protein CASSYPRQGPDFYGYTF.

CDR3 region: CASSLVPDRVYEQYF. Here the CDR3 DNA reads TGTGCCAGCAGCTTAGTTCCGGACAGGGTATACGAGCAGTACTTC. The chain combines TRBV7-6 with TRBJ2-7; 8 bases agree with TRBD1. CDR3 length: 15 residues. CDR1 and CDR2 (germline): SGHVS, FNYEAQ. The junction had 6 bases not matched to a gene; V was cut back by 1 base and J by 4 bases.

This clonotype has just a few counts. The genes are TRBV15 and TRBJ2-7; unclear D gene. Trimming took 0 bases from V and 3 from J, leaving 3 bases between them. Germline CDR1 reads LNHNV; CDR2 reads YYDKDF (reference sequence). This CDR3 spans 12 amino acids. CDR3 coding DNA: TGTGCCACCAGCAGAGAAGACTACGAGCAGTACTTC. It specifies CATSREDYEQYF.

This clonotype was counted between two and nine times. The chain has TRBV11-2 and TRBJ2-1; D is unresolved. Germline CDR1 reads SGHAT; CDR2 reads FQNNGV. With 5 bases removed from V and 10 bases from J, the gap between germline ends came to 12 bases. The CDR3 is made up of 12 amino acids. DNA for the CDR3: TGTGCCAGCAGCCCTGCGATCAGGGAGCAGTTCTTC. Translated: CASSPAIREQFF.

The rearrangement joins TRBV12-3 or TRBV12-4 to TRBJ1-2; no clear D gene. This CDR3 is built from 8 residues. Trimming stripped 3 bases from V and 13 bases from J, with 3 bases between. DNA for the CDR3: TGTGCCAGCAGTTTGGCCACCTTC. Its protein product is CASSLATF.

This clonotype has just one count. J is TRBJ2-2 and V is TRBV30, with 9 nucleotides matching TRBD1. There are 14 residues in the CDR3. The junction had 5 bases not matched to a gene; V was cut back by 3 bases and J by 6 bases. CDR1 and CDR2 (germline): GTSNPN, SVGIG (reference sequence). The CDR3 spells CAWSAGTGSGELFF. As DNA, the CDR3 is TGTGCCTGGAGCGCCGGGACAGGGTCCGGGGAGCTGTTTTTT. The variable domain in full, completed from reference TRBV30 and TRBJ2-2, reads SQTIHQWPATLVQPVGSPLSLECTVEGTSNPNLYWYRQAAGRGLQLLFYSVGIGQISSEVPQNLSASRPQDRQFILSSKKLLLSDSGFYLCAWSAGTGSGELFFGEGSRLTVL.

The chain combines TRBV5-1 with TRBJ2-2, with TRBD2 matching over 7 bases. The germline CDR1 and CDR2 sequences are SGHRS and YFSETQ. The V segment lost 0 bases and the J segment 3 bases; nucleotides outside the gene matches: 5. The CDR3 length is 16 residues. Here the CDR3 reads CASSLALAADTGELFF. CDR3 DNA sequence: TGCGCCAGCAGCTTGGCCCTAGCGGCGGACACCGGGGAGCTGTTTTTT.

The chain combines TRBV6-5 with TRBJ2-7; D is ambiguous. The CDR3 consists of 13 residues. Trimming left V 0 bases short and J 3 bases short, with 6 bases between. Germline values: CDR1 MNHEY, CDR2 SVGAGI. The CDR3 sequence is CASSYSIFYEQYF. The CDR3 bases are TGTGCCAGCAGTTACTCGATTTTCTACGAGCAGTACTTC.

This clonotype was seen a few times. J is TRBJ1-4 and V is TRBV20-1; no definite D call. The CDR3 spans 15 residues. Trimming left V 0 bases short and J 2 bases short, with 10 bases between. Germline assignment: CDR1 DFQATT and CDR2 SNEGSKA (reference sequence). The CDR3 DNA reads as TGCAGTGCTAGAGATTTATTACAGACTAATGAAAAACTGTTTTTT. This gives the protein CSARDLLQTNEKLFF.

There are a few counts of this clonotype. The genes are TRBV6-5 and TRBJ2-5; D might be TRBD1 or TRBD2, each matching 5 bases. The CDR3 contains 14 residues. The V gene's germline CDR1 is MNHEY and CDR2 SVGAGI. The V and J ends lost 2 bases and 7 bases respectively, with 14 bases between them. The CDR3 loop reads CASSYGVGVGTQYF. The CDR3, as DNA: TGTGCCAGCAGTTACGGCGTGGGGGTCGGGACCCAGTACTTC.

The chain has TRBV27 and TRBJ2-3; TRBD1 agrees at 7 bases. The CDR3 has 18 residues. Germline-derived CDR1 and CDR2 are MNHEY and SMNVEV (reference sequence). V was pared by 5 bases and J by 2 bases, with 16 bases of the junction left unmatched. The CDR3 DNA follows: TGTGCCAGCAGTCTTGGGCCGTTAGGGGGCCGTAACACAGATACGCAGTATTTT. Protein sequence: CASSLGPLGGRNTDTQYF.

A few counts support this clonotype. DNA for the CDR3: TGCAGTGCTAGAGATGAAGCCGGGACAATGAACACCGGGGAGCTGTTTTTT. Its translation: CSARDEAGTMNTGELFF. The rearrangement links TRBV20-1 to TRBJ2-2; D might be TRBD1 (6 bases). From germline, CDR1 is DFQATT and CDR2 SNEGSKA (reference sequence). The CDR3 contains 17 residues. The ends were cut back, 0 bases at V and 1 base at J, with 15 bases in the middle.

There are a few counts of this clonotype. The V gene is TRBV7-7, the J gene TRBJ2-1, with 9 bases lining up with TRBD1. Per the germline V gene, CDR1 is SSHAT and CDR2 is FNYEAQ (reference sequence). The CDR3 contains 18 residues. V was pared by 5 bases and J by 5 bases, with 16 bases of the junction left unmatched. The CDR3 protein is CASSPGPGTGFSDNEQFF. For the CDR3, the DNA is TGTGCCAGCAGCCCCGGTCCCGGGACAGGGTTTAGCGACAATGAGCAGTTCTTC.

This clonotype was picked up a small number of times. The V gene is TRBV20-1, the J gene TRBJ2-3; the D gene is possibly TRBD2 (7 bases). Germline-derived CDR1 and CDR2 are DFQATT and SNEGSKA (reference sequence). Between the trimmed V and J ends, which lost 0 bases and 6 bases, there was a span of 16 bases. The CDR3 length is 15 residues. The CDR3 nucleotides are TGCAGTGCTAGAGATCCGTGGGGGGGCCTGGATACGCAGTATTTT. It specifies CSARDPWGGLDTQYF.

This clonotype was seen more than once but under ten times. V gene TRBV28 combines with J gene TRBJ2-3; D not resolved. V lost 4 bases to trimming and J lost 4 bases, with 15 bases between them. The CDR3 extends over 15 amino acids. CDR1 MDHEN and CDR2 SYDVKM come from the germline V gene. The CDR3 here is CASSSEPSSSDTQYF. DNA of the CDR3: TGTGCCAGCAGTTCGGAGCCAAGCTCCTCAGATACGCAGTATTTT.

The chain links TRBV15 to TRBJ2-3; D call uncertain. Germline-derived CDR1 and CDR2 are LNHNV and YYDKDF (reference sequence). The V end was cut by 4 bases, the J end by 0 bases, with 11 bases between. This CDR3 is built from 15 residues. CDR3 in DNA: TGTGCCACCAGCATCTCGCCCACTAGCACAGATACGCAGTATTTT. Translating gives CATSISPTSTDTQYF.

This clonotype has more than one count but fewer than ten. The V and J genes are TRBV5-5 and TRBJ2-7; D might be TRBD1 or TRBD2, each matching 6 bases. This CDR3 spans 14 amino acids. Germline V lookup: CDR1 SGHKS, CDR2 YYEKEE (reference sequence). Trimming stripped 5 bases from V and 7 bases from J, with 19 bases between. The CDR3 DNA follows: TGTGCCAGCAGGAGGGGGGCAGGCCCCCTGGAGCAGTACTTC. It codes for CASRRGAGPLEQYF.

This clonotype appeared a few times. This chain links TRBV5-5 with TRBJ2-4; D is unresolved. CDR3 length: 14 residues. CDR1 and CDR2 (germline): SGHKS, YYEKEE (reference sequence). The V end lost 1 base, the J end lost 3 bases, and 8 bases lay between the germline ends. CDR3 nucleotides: TGTGCCAGCAGCTTGCGTAGGGACAAAAACATTCAGTACTTC. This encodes CASSLRRDKNIQYF.